This T cell receptor (beta chain) comes out of a study of CD8 T cells in Susac syndrome. Points from the study as a whole: Only a relatively small number of individuals were included in the TCR sequencing and HLA analysis.

Regarding this clonotype: Its antigen is not identified.

Blood CD8+ and CD4+ T cells underwent high-throughput TCR beta sequencing. Bulk CD8+ and CD4+ cells came from magnetic negative isolation; CD8+ TEMRA by FACS. V trimming: 2 bases; J trimming: 1 base; junction bases outside the gene matches: 8. Germline loops: CDR1 SGHTA, CDR2 FQGNSA. This CDR3 contains 18 residues. Random hexamers were used to reverse transcribe the RNA input (about 0.5 to 1 ug). With immunoSEQ multiplex PCR, TCR beta CDR3 was amplified across 54 Vbeta and 13 Jbeta. TCRdb redid the calling of the immunoSEQ multiplex PCR reads with MiXCR, one entry per CDR3 protein. The sample lists about 71,000 distinct CDR3 sequences, 95% to 96% seen once, with 0.09% to 0.13% in the top ten.

The sequence was obtained from a human donor with multiple sclerosis. The rearrangement uses TRBV7-2 and TRBJ2-5; 12 bases fit TRBD2. The specimen sequenced was CD4+ T cells from PBMCs. CDR3 DNA sequence: TGTGCCAGCAGCTTAAGCCTAGCGGGGGGGACGATCCAAGAGACCCAGTACTTC. This codes for CASSLSLAGGTIQETQYF. The variable domain in full, completed from reference TRBV7-2 and TRBJ2-5, reads GAGVSQSPSNKVTEKGKDVELRCDPISGHTALYWYRQSLGQGLEFLIYFQGNSAPDKSGLPSDRFSAERTGGSVSTLTIQRTQQEDSAVYLCASSLSLAGGTIQETQYFGPGTRLLVL.